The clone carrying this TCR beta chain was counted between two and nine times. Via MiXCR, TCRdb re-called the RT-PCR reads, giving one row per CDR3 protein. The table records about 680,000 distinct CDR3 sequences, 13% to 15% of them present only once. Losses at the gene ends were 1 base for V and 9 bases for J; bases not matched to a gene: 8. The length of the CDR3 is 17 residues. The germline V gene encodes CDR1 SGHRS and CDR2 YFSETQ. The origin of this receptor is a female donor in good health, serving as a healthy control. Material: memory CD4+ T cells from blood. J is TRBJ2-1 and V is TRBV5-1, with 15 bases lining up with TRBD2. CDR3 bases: TGCGCCAGCAGCTTGACGGGGACTAGCGGGAGGATGGGTGAGCAGTTCTTC. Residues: CASSLTGTSGRMGEQFF. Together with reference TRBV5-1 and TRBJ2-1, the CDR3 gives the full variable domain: KAGVTQTPRYLIKTRGQQVTLSCSPISGHRSVSWYQQTPGQGLQFLFEYFSETQRNKGNFPGRFSGRQFSNSRSEMNVSTLELGDSALYLCASSLTGTSGRMGEQFFGPGTRLTVL.